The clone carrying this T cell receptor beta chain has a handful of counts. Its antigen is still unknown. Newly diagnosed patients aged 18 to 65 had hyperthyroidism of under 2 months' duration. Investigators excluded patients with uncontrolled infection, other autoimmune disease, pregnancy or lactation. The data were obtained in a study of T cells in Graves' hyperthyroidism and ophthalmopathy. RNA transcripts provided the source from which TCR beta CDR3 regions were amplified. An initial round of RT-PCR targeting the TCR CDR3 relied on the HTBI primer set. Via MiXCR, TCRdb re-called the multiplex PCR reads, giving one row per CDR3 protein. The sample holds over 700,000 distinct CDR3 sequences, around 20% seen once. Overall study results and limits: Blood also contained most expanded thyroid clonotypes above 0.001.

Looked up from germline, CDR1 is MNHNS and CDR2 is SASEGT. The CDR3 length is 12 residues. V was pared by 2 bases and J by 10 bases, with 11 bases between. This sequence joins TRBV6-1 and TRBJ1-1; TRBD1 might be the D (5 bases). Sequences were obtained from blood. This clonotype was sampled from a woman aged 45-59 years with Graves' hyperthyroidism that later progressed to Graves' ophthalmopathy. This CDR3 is CASSERGTVAFF. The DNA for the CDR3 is TGTGCCAGCAGTGAAAGGGGCACGGTAGCTTTCTTT.